One sample yielded the 16 T cell receptor beta chains listed below, sequenced in a study of vaccination and CD4 T cells after COVID-19. Treatment reported: approximately 11-day PBMC culture with coronavirus spike peptide pools or control peptides (ViraFEST assay). The study sequenced cultured CD4+ T cell DNA using the Oncomine TCR Beta short-read assay. TCRdb called the PCR reads again in MiXCR, with one record for every CDR3 protein. The sample contains some 14,000 distinct CDR3 sequences, 34% of which appear only once. These TCRs are of unknown antigen specificity. The sample consisted of cultured CD4+ T cells from blood. These receptors were obtained from a human donor with COVID-19.

This clonotype occurred a few times. V gene TRBV7-2 combines with J gene TRBJ1-1; possible D gene TRBD1, 5 bases. The ends were cut back, 4 bases at V and 1 base at J, with 10 bases in the middle. The CDR3 has 14 residues. Germline CDR1 and CDR2: SGHTA and FQGNSA. The CDR3 DNA is TGTGCCAGCAGCTCATGGGGGACGAACACTGAAGCTTTCTTT. It yields the protein CASSSWGTNTEAFF.

This clonotype was seen more than once but under ten times. V is TRBV7-2 and J is TRBJ1-3; unclear D gene. CDR1 SGHTA and CDR2 FQGNSA come from the germline V gene. This CDR3 is 13 amino acids long. Trimming took off 4 bases at V and 5 bases at J, with 9 bases between the two ends. CDR3 loop: CASSSDVRNTIYF. The CDR3 coding sequence is TGTGCCAGCAGCTCCGACGTGAGAAACACCATATATTTT.

Within the sample, this clonotype is medium-sized (0.01 to 0.1%). This chain links TRBV27 with TRBJ1-2, with a tentative D call TRBD1 (6 bases). Trimming stripped 5 bases from V and 3 bases from J, with 19 bases between. Looked up from germline, CDR1 is MNHEY and CDR2 is SMNVEV (reference sequence). This CDR3 is built from 16 residues. The CDR3 here is CASSTNRERADYGYTF. The DNA of the CDR3 is TGTGCCAGCAGTACAAACAGGGAGAGGGCAGACTATGGCTACACCTTC.

The chain joins TRBV5-4 to TRBJ2-3; 8 bases agree with TRBD1. The length of the CDR3 is 13 residues. The V segment lost 10 bases and the J segment 7 bases; nucleotides outside the gene matches: 11. Germline V gene data show CDR1 as SGHNT and CDR2 as YYREEE (reference sequence). The CDR3: CAAARGLSNTQYF. As DNA, the CDR3 is TGTGCCGCTGCCAGGGGGCTCTCGAATACGCAGTATTTT.

This clonotype turned up a few times. The V and J genes are TRBV7-9 and TRBJ1-2; D remains ambiguous. V was pared by 5 bases and J by 0 bases, with 10 bases between. CDR3 length equals 14 residues. Germline CDR1 and CDR2: SEHNR and FQNEAQ (reference sequence). CDR3 sequence reads: CASSLSPPNYGYTF. The DNA for the CDR3 is TGTGCCAGCAGCCTTTCTCCTCCTAACTATGGCTACACCTTC.

This chain connects TRBV7-9 to TRBJ1-1, with 7 bases fitting TRBD1. V lost 5 bases, J lost 1 base, and 7 bases stayed unmatched. Germline CDR1 is SEHNR and CDR2 is FQNEAQ (reference sequence). This CDR3 comprises 15 residues. In DNA, the CDR3 is TGTGCCAGCAGCAAACAGGGGAGCGGGAACACTGAAGCTTTCTTT. Protein product: CASSKQGSGNTEAFF.

This chain uses TRBV21-1 with TRBJ2-7; whether TRBD1, the table's D call, matches the DNA was not checked. TRBV21-1 is a listed pseudogene. This CDR3 has 17 amino acids. CDR3 protein: CASSNFPFWDRRYEQYF. The DNA of the CDR3 is TGTGCCAGCAGCAACTTCCCCTTCTGGGACAGACGCTACGAGCAGTACTTC.

This clonotype was counted a few times. Because the CDR3's place on the DNA is in doubt, the DNA is left out and the CDR3 is given as listed by TCRdb. V gene TRBV21-1 combines with J gene TRBJ1-2; the tabulated D call, TRBD1, remains unverified against the DNA. TRBV21-1 is assigned pseudogene status. The CDR3 spans 15 amino acids, including both terminal residues. The CDR3 spells CASSVGAGTNYGYTF.

The rearrangement joins TRBV30 to TRBJ1-5, with 10 positions matching TRBD1. Germline CDR1 reads GTSNPN; CDR2 reads SVGIG (reference sequence). CDR3 length: 16 residues. The trim removed 8 bases at V and 1 base at J, leaving 11 bases unmatched. CDR3: CASGTGAILSNQPQHF. Here the CDR3 DNA reads TGTGCCAGTGGGACAGGGGCTATTTTGAGCAATCAGCCCCAGCATTTT.

By share, this clonotype ranks as medium-sized. This sequence joins TRBV7-2 and TRBJ1-2; 7 positions agree with TRBD1. V trimming: 5 bases; J trimming: 6 bases; junction bases outside the gene matches: 12. Germline V gene sequence: CDR1 SGHTA, CDR2 FQGNSA. The CDR3 consists of 15 residues. As DNA, the CDR3 is TGTGCCAGCAGCAAGAGGGGGCAGACCGGGCATGGCTACACCTTC. This codes for CASSKRGQTGHGYTF.

V gene TRBV11-2 combines with J gene TRBJ1-5; tentatively, D is TRBD1 (6 bases). Germline-derived CDR1 and CDR2 are SGHAT and FQNNGV. Trimming cost V 0 bases and J 7 bases, with 7 bases left between them. This CDR3 has 13 residues. The CDR3 DNA follows: TGTGCCAGCAGCTTAGAGAGGGGGCAGCCCCAGCATTTT. It codes for CASSLERGQPQHF.

The rearrangement uses TRBV29-1 and TRBJ2-2; D possibly uses TRBD1 or TRBD2 (5 bases each). This CDR3 contains 12 residues. The germline V gene has CDR1 SQVTM and CDR2 ANQGSEA. The CDR3 loop reads CTGTSNTGELFF. In DNA, the CDR3 is TGCACCGGGACGTCGAACACCGGGGAGCTGTTTTTT.

The chain couples TRBV5-4 to TRBJ1-1, with D perhaps TRBD1 (6 bases). Germline V gene lookup returns CDR1 SGHNT and CDR2 YYREEE (reference sequence). The CDR3 runs 14 residues. Trimming removed 4 bases at V and 0 bases at J, with 10 bases between. CDR3 DNA sequence: TGTGCCAGCAGCAAGGACAGCATGAACACTGAAGCTTTCTTT. Amino acids: CASSKDSMNTEAFF.

This clonotype was seen a handful of times. This chain's CDR3 is CASTRGGAGYGYTF. CDR3 bases: TGTGCCAGTACCCGAGGAGGGGCAGGTTACGGCTACACCTTC. V and J are TRBV19 and TRBJ1-2, with TRBD1 as a possible D gene (5 bases). Trimming removed 7 bases from V and 8 bases from J, with 20 bases in between. The CDR3 consists of 14 residues. Germline V gives CDR1 LNHDA, CDR2 SQIVND (reference sequence).

J is TRBJ1-6 and V is TRBV12-3 or TRBV12-4; the D is unclear. V was cut by 6 bases and J by 13 bases, with 16 bases left in between. The CDR3 has 13 amino acids. The CDR3 bases are TGTGCCAGCAGCGGAACAGATATTCACCCCCTCCACTTT. As protein: CASSGTDIHPLHF.

The table lists this clonotype with a few counts. This chain links TRBV11-2 with TRBJ2-6, with D tentatively TRBD2 (7 bases). The CDR3 is 18 amino acids. Germline CDR1 SGHAT, CDR2 FQNNGV. Trimming took 0 bases from V and 0 from J, leaving 12 bases between them. DNA of the CDR3: TGTGCCAGCAGCTTAGAGGGAGGGGGTAGCTCTGGGGCCAACGTCCTGACTTTC. It is translated as CASSLEGGGSSGANVLTF.